The 8 T cell receptor beta chains in this list originate from one sample, sequenced in a study of shared clonotypes between healthy human individuals. Profiling relied on immunoSEQ multiplex PCR, and the TCRdb table lists in-frame clones only, not all of them. This table has nearly 1,000,000 clones, approximately 76% appearing once. The specimen was memory CD4+ T cells sorted from blood. The subset denotes: CD45RA-negative fraction. The receptors come from a man younger than 35 in good health.

This clone was counted a few times. The J gene is TRBJ1-6, the V gene TRBV28, with 9 positions matching TRBD1. J was trimmed by 9 bases and V by 5 bases; bases with no gene match: 8. This CDR3 is built from 15 residues. Germline lookup yields CDR1 MDHEN and CDR2 SYDVKM. This CDR3 reads CASSPGTGKGSPLHF. The CDR3 DNA sequence: TGTGCCAGCAGTCCCGGGACAGGGAAAGGTTCACCCCTCCACTTT.

This clone has a single count. The V call is TRBV30, the J call TRBJ2-1; D may match TRBD1 or TRBD2 (6 bases each). Trimming stripped 2 bases from V and 4 bases from J, with 12 bases between. The CDR3 has 14 amino acids. Germline V CDR1 and CDR2: GTSNPN, SVGIG (reference sequence). CDR3 in DNA: TGTGCCTGGAGTTCCGGGGGCTCTTACAATGAGCAGTTCTTC. Its protein is CAWSSGGSYNEQFF. The full variable domain, in which reference TRBV30 and TRBJ2-1 provide the parts outside the CDR3, is SQTIHQWPATLVQPVGSPLSLECTVEGTSNPNLYWYRQAAGRGLQLLFYSVGIGQISSEVPQNLSASRPQDRQFILSSKKLLLSDSGFYLCAWSSGGSYNEQFFGPGTRLTVL.

The chain combines TRBV12-5 with TRBJ2-7; D unresolved. Per the germline V gene, CDR1 is LGHNT and CDR2 is FRNRAP. V gave up 3 bases and J gave up 2 bases, with 8 bases separating them. The CDR3 sequence is 13 residues long. The CDR3 spells CASGFGIPYEQYF. CDR3 nucleotide sequence: TGTGCTAGTGGTTTCGGCATACCCTACGAGCAGTACTTC.

This clone was counted between two and nine times. The chain links TRBV5-1 to TRBJ1-5; D is uncertain. V was clipped by 4 bases and J by 1 base, with 15 bases between them. The CDR3 totals 16 residues. Germline V CDR1 and CDR2: SGHRS, YFSETQ. CDR3 protein: CASSLSERESNQPQHF. The CDR3 region has the DNA TGCGCCAGCAGCCTGTCGGAGAGAGAGAGCAATCAGCCCCAGCATTTT.

The chain couples TRBV6-6 to TRBJ1-2; 7 nucleotides line up with TRBD1. J gave up 4 bases and V 5 bases, and 7 bases lay outside the gene matches. The germline V gene has CDR1 MNHNY and CDR2 SVGAGI (reference sequence). This CDR3 comprises 14 residues. The DNA for the CDR3 is TGTGCCAGCAGTGCGTCGACAGGGACCTATGGCTACACCTTC. This gives the protein CASSASTGTYGYTF.

The chain links TRBV2 to TRBJ2-7, with 8 bases matching TRBD1. Losses at the gene ends were 6 bases for V and 6 bases for J; bases not matched to a gene: 7. Per the germline V gene, CDR1 is SNHLY and CDR2 is FYNNEI. The CDR3 is made up of 13 amino acids. CDR3 in amino acids: CASRGDRRSEQYF. The DNA of the CDR3 is TGTGCCAGCAGGGGGGACAGGCGCTCCGAGCAGTACTTC.

The chain recombines TRBV9 with TRBJ2-1; the D is unclear. The CDR3 has 13 amino acids. V lost 3 bases and J 5 bases, leaving 9 bases between the germline ends. CDR1 and CDR2 (germline): SGDLS, YYNGEE. The CDR3 sequence: CASSAYTDNEQFF. CDR3 DNA: TGTGCCAGCAGCGCCTACACGGACAATGAGCAGTTCTTC.

This chain links TRBV4-3 with TRBJ2-2; TRBD2 matches 12 bases. The V and J ends lost 0 bases and 5 bases, in that order; junction bases with no gene match: 4. The germline V gene has CDR1 LGHNA and CDR2 YSLEER. The CDR3 spans 17 residues. The CDR3 protein is CASSQEGLAGRTGELFF. The CDR3 DNA reads TGCGCCAGCAGCCAAGAAGGACTAGCGGGGAGAACCGGGGAGCTGTTTTTT.